This T cell receptor beta chain was recorded in a study of breast tumors, draining lymph nodes, adjacent tissues. Study-wide results and limits: Tumor and nontumor repertoires were significantly more similar in luminal-like than in basal-like breast cancer.

TCRdb reprocessed the multiplex PCR reads via MiXCR and lists one record per CDR3 protein. Among about 130,000 distinct CDR3 sequences, 21% were seen once, and the ten largest hold about 2.2%. This clonotype was seen a few times. Its antigen is undetermined. This CDR3 has 15 residues. Germline lookup yields CDR1 SGHRS and CDR2 YFSETQ. Trimming removed 4 bases from V and 5 bases from J; junction bases left unmatched: 6. Axillary draining lymph nodes of breast cancer patients supplied the node samples. This receptor was obtained from a female donor with breast cancer. Some clones in this sample may be carry-over from other donors' samples. Sample: axillary lymph node tissue. V and J are TRBV5-1 and TRBJ2-2; TRBD1 agrees at 9 bases. The CDR3 nucleotides are TGCGCCAGCAGCGCACAGGGGGCGCAAACCGGGGAGCTGTTTTTT. As protein: CASSAQGAQTGELFF.